What follows describes a single T cell receptor beta chain. Its cognate antigen has yet to be identified. No base quality information exists; no much larger clone differs at one position. The data belong to a study of blood T cell repertoires in COVID-19 (dated by TCRdb to about 2020). As for the study more broadly: Samples from collaborators originated in the United States, Italy and Spain and spanned both the acute and convalescent phases of COVID-19. The material from the prospective study consisted of cDNA or gDNA derived from T cells, B-cell-depleted T cells, or PBMCs. The dataset comprised deeply sampled blood TCRbeta repertoires from subjects exposed to, actively infected with, or recovered from COVID-19. A freely available public database, intended as a resource for researchers studying the immune response to SARS-CoV-2, is where the repertoires were released. Samples were obtained from the ongoing ImmuneRACE study (first 160 participants) and from about 1,300 subjects provided by 6 global collaborators. Nearly every sample came with metadata listing a de-identified subject ID, COVID-19 status, age in years and sex. HLA class I and class II types, where available, came from metadata supplied by the sample provider rather than from assay-based typing.

Participants in the prospective study were enrolled through a virtual design, were aged about 18 to 90 years, and lived in roughly 26 United States geographic areas. Cohort assignment in the prospective study relied on participant-reported clinical history from a screening survey and a study questionnaire. In the prospective study, whole blood, serum and a nasopharyngeal or oropharyngeal swab were collected from each participant by mobile phlebotomists. Prospective study participants could optionally give additional blood draws and questionnaires over a roughly 2-month period. Before DNA extraction, prospective study blood samples were shipped either frozen or at room temperature. Overall results and qualifications from the work: Clinical and demographic metadata were provided uncurated, with the amount varying by source and participant.

The immunoSEQ Assay, a bias-controlled multiplex PCR, was used to amplify TCRbeta CDR3 regions from genomic DNA. The original methods were these. Nucleated cell counts per sample were estimated from amplification of reference gene primers within the assay. Sequence reads were collapsed and filtered to measure the absolute abundance of every unique TCRbeta CDR3 rearrangement. For each sample, productive Simpson clonality was calculated by taking the square root of Simpson's diversity index across productive rearrangements. Entries here come from immuneACCESS through TCRdb and include only in-frame sequences with V and J called. Some clones fail to appear in such tables; in the studies checked, an unresolved V gene covers under half of the shortfall, and the cause of the remainder is unknown. V, J and clone size derive from that table, while D and trimming were established from the DNA sequence. This sample is represented by approximately 220,000 clones; about 80% of them were singletons. The ten largest clonotypes hold approximately 1.2% of the sample.

According to the germline V gene, CDR1 reads SGDLS and CDR2 reads YYNGEE. Here V drops 5 bases and J drops 5 bases, and the junction holds 6 bases not matched to any gene. The CDR3 numbers 16 residues from cysteine through phenylalanine. Only the CDR3 region is kept as DNA, spanning 48 bases read in frame from base 1. Input material: PBMCs or T cells enriched from blood (not recorded which). This clonotype was sampled from a woman aged 40 to 50 with acute COVID-19. Recombination joined TRBV9 with TRBJ2-5; TRBD2 aligns with 16 central bases. In nucleotides, the sequence is TGTGCCAGCAGTGGGACTAGCGGGGGGGCGAGGGAGACCCAGTACTTC. The encoded protein is CASSGTSGGARETQYF.